The entry below describes one TCR beta chain. The entry originates in a study of blood T cell repertoires in COVID-19. Study as a whole: The samples span acute and convalescent COVID-19 from the United States, Italy and Spain. In each case, the material was cDNA or gDNA derived from T cells, B-cell-depleted T cells, or PBMCs.

Germline values: CDR1 SGHTA, CDR2 FQGNSA. V shed 6 bases and J 4 bases; nucleotides not matched to a gene: 11. The length of the CDR3 is 17 residues. How the authors handled the data: How many nucleated cells were present was estimated from reference gene primer amplification. Clones were read by immunoSEQ multiplex PCR, and TCRdb kept only the in-frame ones, dropping some. That table gives V, J and clone size, and the DNA gave D and trimming. The top ten clones hold 4% to 5.5% of a sample with around 80,000 clones, roughly 80% of them seen once. The rearrangement uses TRBV7-2 and TRBJ1-5; TRBD1 matches 11 bases. Material for sequencing was peripheral blood. The TCR comes from a woman at least 80 years old with active or convalescent COVID-19. CDR3 sequence reads: CASRRTGGAGSNQPQHF. The CDR3 coding sequence is TGTGCCAGCAGGCGGACAGGGGGCGCGGGGTCAAATCAGCCCCAGCATTTT. Full variable domain (outside the CDR3, taken from reference TRBV7-2 and TRBJ1-5): GAGVSQSPSNKVTEKGKDVELRCDPISGHTALYWYRQSLGQGLEFLIYFQGNSAPDKSGLPSDRFSAERTGGSVSTLTIQRTQQEDSAVYLCASRRTGGAGSNQPQHFGDGTRLSIL.